Listed below are T cell receptor beta chains from one sample, sequenced in a study of response to subunit inactivated influenza vaccine. TCRdb used MiXCR to reprocess the RT-PCR reads, holding one entry per CDR3 protein. The repertoire has under 200,000 distinct CDR3 sequences, approximately 12% of them found once; the top ten carry approximately 30%. The data were also submitted as part of a second study, on T cells expressing NK-cell markers.

The source material was CD8+ T cells sorted from PBMCs, sampled approximately 12 days after vaccination. All receptors come from a man aged 50 or older who received an inactivated influenza vaccine. The CDR3 runs from the conserved cysteine through the conserved F or W. D genes are given only for firm matches. Rows may omit the clone size; those that give it use once, few, many or a size class.

TGCAGTGCTAGAGATTACGAGGGAAGCTCCTACGAGCAGTACTTC	CSARDYEGSSYEQYF	TRBV20-1	-	TRBJ2-7	-
TGTGCCAGCAGCCCTCCTAGCGGGGGGTACAATGAGCAGTTCTTC	CASSPPSGGYNEQFF	TRBV9	TRBD2	TRBJ2-1	many
TGTGCCAGCAGCCGGACCCCCCTGGATGAGCAGTTCTTC	CASSRTPLDEQFF	TRBV16	-	TRBJ2-1	-
TGCGCCAGCAGCCAAAGTGTATCGCGGGGGGGTTCCGAGCAGTACTTC	CASSQSVSRGGSEQYF	TRBV4-1	TRBD2	TRBJ2-7	-
TGTGCCAGCAGTTCCTCCGTCTGGGAGGACAATGAGCAGTTCTTC	CASSSSVWEDNEQFF	TRBV12-3/TRBV12-4	-	TRBJ2-1	many
TGCGCCAGCAGGGTAGCGACCCATGGGTCCAGCACAGATACGCAGTATTTT	CASRVATHGSSTDTQYF	TRBV5-1	-	TRBJ2-3	few
TGCGCCAGCAGCCAAGGACTAGCGGGGAGTTACAATGAGCAGTTCTTC	CASSQGLAGSYNEQFF	TRBV4-3	TRBD2	TRBJ2-1	-
TGTGCCAGCAGAACCGGGACGGGAGGAAATCAGCCCCAGCATTTT	CASRTGTGGNQPQHF	TRBV27	-	TRBJ1-5	many
TGTGCCAGCAGCCCTCGAGAGACCCTCGCTAGCACAGATACGCAGTATTTT	CASSPRETLASTDTQYF	TRBV7-6	-	TRBJ2-3	-
TGTGCCAGCAGTGTTGCTCGTGGCGAGCAGTACTTC	CASSVARGEQYF	TRBV12-3/TRBV12-4	-	TRBJ2-7	many
TGCAGTGCTGAGGGGGCCGACCCCACAGATACGCAGTATTTT	CSAEGADPTDTQYF	TRBV20-1	TRBD1	TRBJ2-3	few
TGTGCCACCAGTGATTCGATTAGGGGGCGCCCCGGGGAGCTGTTTTTT	CATSDSIRGRPGELFF	TRBV24-1	TRBD1	TRBJ2-2	-
TGTGCCACCAGTGATACGGACAGGGCCATTCGGGATACGCAGTATTTT	CATSDTDRAIRDTQYF	TRBV24-1	TRBD1	TRBJ2-3	few
TGCGCCAGCAGCTTGGTATCGGGGACATCTTACGAGCAGTACTTC	CASSLVSGTSYEQYF	TRBV5-1	-	TRBJ2-7	-
TGTGCCAGCAGTACCAACGCACAGGGTCAGCCCCAGCATTTT	CASSTNAQGQPQHF	TRBV12-3/TRBV12-4	-	TRBJ1-5	-
TGTGCCAGCAGTTCACCCCCGACAGGGGGCCCGAGGGAGACCCAGTACTTC	CASSSPPTGGPRETQYF	TRBV27	TRBD1	TRBJ2-5	-
TGTGCCAGCAGCTTAGACCCGGAGGGCTACAATGAGCAGTTCTTC	CASSLDPEGYNEQFF	TRBV11-2	-	TRBJ2-1	-
TGTGCCAGCAGCCCGTCCCATGCGGGAGGAGGGGATACGCAGTATTTT	CASSPSHAGGGDTQYF	TRBV7-2	TRBD2	TRBJ2-3	-
TGCGCCAGCAGCCTGGGACAGGGTAACGAGCAGTACTTC	CASSLGQGNEQYF	TRBV4-1	TRBD1	TRBJ2-7	-
TGCGCCAGCAGCCAAGAGGGCAGGGCTTTCCCCAATGAGCAGTTCTTC	CASSQEGRAFPNEQFF	TRBV4-3	-	TRBJ2-1	-
TGTGCCAGCAGTTCACCTAGACAGGGGGTAGCCAAAAACATTCAGTACTTC	CASSSPRQGVAKNIQYF	TRBV12-3/TRBV12-4	TRBD1	TRBJ2-4	-
TGTGCCAGCAGTTATCAAGCGGGGGCCACTAATCGCAATGAGCAGTTCTTC	CASSYQAGATNRNEQFF	TRBV12-3/TRBV12-4	TRBD2	TRBJ2-1	few
TGTGCCAGCAGTTTAGCGCTCCCAGGGGGAATCTACTCTGGGGCCAACGTCCTGACTTTC	CASSLALPGGIYSGANVLTF	TRBV12-3/TRBV12-4	TRBD1	TRBJ2-6	many
TGTGCCAGCAGTACCTGGACAGTCAGCAACAATGAGCAGTTCTTC	CASSTWTVSNNEQFF	TRBV6-2/TRBV6-3	-	TRBJ2-1	-
TGCGCCAGCAGTCCTGGACTAGCGGGGGCCAGTGGGGAGCTGTTTTTT	CASSPGLAGASGELFF	TRBV10-1	TRBD2	TRBJ2-2	few
TGTGCCACCAGCAGAGATGGGGGGGAGTACTACAATGAGCAGTTCTTC	CATSRDGGEYYNEQFF	TRBV15	TRBD2	TRBJ2-1	-
TGTGCCAGCAGCGCCTCCGGGACAGGGGGCGAGCAGTACTTC	CASSASGTGGEQYF	TRBV9	TRBD1	TRBJ2-7	-
TGTGCCAGCACCAAATGGGGACCCAATCAGCCCCAGCATTTT	CASTKWGPNQPQHF	TRBV6-2/TRBV6-3	-	TRBJ1-5	-
TGTGCCAGCAGCTCCGGGACGGAGAACACCGGGGAGCTGTTTTTT	CASSSGTENTGELFF	TRBV9	-	TRBJ2-2	-
TGTGCCAGCAGGGAAACCGGGACAGGGCTCTACGAGCAGTACTTC	CASRETGTGLYEQYF	TRBV28	TRBD1	TRBJ2-7	few
TGTGCCAGTAGTAAAGGGACAGGGGTGCACGAGCAGTACTTC	CASSKGTGVHEQYF	TRBV19	TRBD1	TRBJ2-7	-
TGTGCCACCAGCAGAGAGGGGGTGGGTGCGGGAGGACTCTACGAGCAGTACTTC	CATSREGVGAGGLYEQYF	TRBV15	TRBD2	TRBJ2-7	once
TGCGCCAGCAGCTCACTAACAGGGGTACCCTACAATGAGCAGTTCTTC	CASSSLTGVPYNEQFF	TRBV5-1	TRBD1	TRBJ2-1	-
TGTGCCAGCAGCCCCCACTACGGGACAGGGGCCCTCTCCGAGCAGTACTTC	CASSPHYGTGALSEQYF	TRBV14	TRBD1	TRBJ2-7	-
TGTGCCAGCTCACCAGGGCAGGAAATATACAATGAGCAGTTCTTC	CASSPGQEIYNEQFF	TRBV18	-	TRBJ2-1	-
TGCAGCGTTGAAGCCCCGGTGGGGGCTTTCTTT	CSVEAPVGAFF	TRBV29-1	-	TRBJ1-1	-
TGTGCCAGCAGCTTAGGGACTAGCGGGAGTGGGGCCAACGTCCTGACTTTC	CASSLGTSGSGANVLTF	TRBV11-3	TRBD2	TRBJ2-6	few
TGTGCCAGCAGCTTGTTGGCAGGGGGCGCATACGAGACCCAGTACTTC	CASSLLAGGAYETQYF	TRBV5-6	TRBD1	TRBJ2-5	few
TGTGCCAGCAGGGACGGCGGCCGGATCGTTAACAATGAGCAGTTCTTC	CASRDGGRIVNNEQFF	TRBV6-1	-	TRBJ2-1	-
TGCAGCGGGGGGAGGATGAGCTCCTACAATGAGCAGTTCTTC	CSGGRMSSYNEQFF	TRBV29-1	-	TRBJ2-1	many
TGTGCCAGCAGCCTTCAAATTGATCAATTGGAGCTGTTTTTT	CASSLQIDQLELFF	TRBV11-2	-	TRBJ2-2	-
TGTGCCAGCAGTTATATAACAGGGGACTATAATTCACCCCTCCACTTT	CASSYITGDYNSPLHF	TRBV6-5	TRBD1	TRBJ1-6	few
TGCGCCAGCAGCCAAGGGGGATCTTGGGATACGCAGTATTTT	CASSQGGSWDTQYF	TRBV4-3	-	TRBJ2-3	few
TGTGCCAGCAGCCTTGGGACAGTTGAAGCTTTCTTT	CASSLGTVEAFF	TRBV7-9	TRBD1	TRBJ1-1	-
TGCGCCAGCAGCCCCCTCGACAGCTTCGAGCAGTTCTTC	CASSPLDSFEQFF	TRBV5-1	-	TRBJ2-1	few
TGCAGTGCTAGGCTCCTAGTTAGCAGGGACTACGAGCAGTACTTC	CSARLLVSRDYEQYF	TRBV20-1	-	TRBJ2-7	-
TGTGCCAGCAGCTTCATGGAGGTTGGCGAGCAGTACTTC	CASSFMEVGEQYF	TRBV7-2	-	TRBJ2-7	-
TGCAGTGCTAGAGACGGGACTAGCGGAAACTACGAGCAGTACTTC	CSARDGTSGNYEQYF	TRBV20-1	TRBD2	TRBJ2-7	-
TGTGCCAGCAGCTTAGGCACCGACGGGAACACTGAAGCTTTCTTT	CASSLGTDGNTEAFF	TRBV7-6	-	TRBJ1-1	few
TGTGCCAGCAAATCCATTCAGCCCCAGCATTTT	CASKSIQPQHF	TRBV6-8	-	TRBJ1-5	few
TGTGCCAGCAGGACCCTGGGGGCCCAAGAGACCCAGTACTTC	CASRTLGAQETQYF	TRBV27	-	TRBJ2-5	-
TGTGCCACCAGCAGAGAAGGGCATCAGCCCCAGCATTTT	CATSREGHQPQHF	TRBV15	-	TRBJ1-5	many
TGTGCCAGCAGCTTATGGGGGTCGGGTAGGCTATCTGAGCAGTTCTTC	CASSLWGSGRLSEQFF	TRBV13	-	TRBJ2-1	-
TGCGCCAGCAGCCTGGGACAGGGAAATGAAAAACTGTTTTTT	CASSLGQGNEKLFF	TRBV4-3	TRBD1	TRBJ1-4	-
TGCAGCGTTGGTCGACGGTCCTATGGCTACACCTTC	CSVGRRSYGYTF	TRBV29-1	-	TRBJ1-2	few
TGTGCCAGCAGCGTAGGGGGTGGTAGCGGGGTTTTGAATGAGCAGTTCTTC	CASSVGGGSGVLNEQFF	TRBV9	TRBD2	TRBJ2-1	-
TGTGCCAGCAGCGTGAACAAGTTAGCGGGAAAGTCCTACAATGAGCAGTTCTTC	CASSVNKLAGKSYNEQFF	TRBV9	TRBD2	TRBJ2-1	few
TGTGCCAGCAGTGAACCTTCGGCCCTCCACTTT	CASSEPSALHF	TRBV2	-	TRBJ1-6	many
TGTGCCAGCAGTAAGAGCGGGAATGAGCAGTTCTTC	CASSKSGNEQFF	TRBV12-3/TRBV12-4	-	TRBJ2-1	-
TGTGCCAGCAGCCCAACTAGCGGAATCGTCTCCGGGGAGCTGTTTTTT	CASSPTSGIVSGELFF	TRBV7-9	TRBD2	TRBJ2-2	-